The clone carrying this T cell receptor beta chain was seen at least ten times. Antigen specificity is unknown. These data belong to a study of T cells after yellow fever vaccination. In germline, CDR1 is MNHEY, CDR2 SMNVEV (reference sequence). This CDR3 spans 15 amino acids. Trimming took 6 bases from V and 5 from J, leaving 19 bases between them. Study findings and constraints: Researchers cautioned that FACS-sorted repertoires could harbor abundant clonotypes contaminating from the bulk population. Booster samples showed a return of most primary-vaccination clones (approximately 96% CD4, about 88% CD8).

TCRdb redid the calling of the 5' RACE reads with MiXCR, one entry per CDR3 protein. The sample holds some 300,000 distinct CDR3 sequences; 8.7% are singletons and the top ten take around 3.1%. The TCR sequence derives from a man younger than 30 who received the YFV17D yellow fever vaccine. The chain links TRBV27 to TRBJ1-1; possible D gene TRBD1, 5 bases. The specimen was CD4+ T cells sorted from PBMCs, collected 5 days after the yellow fever booster vaccination. CDR3 amino acids: CASSTPPGEGTEAFF. The CDR3 coding sequence is TGTGCCAGCAGCACCCCTCCGGGGGAGGGAACTGAAGCTTTCTTT.